This T cell receptor beta chain was sequenced in a study of T cell changes during pregnancy in multiple sclerosis. Some clones are missing from TCRdb's copy, which holds only in-frame ones; the method was immunoSEQ multiplex PCR. The data show tens of thousands of clones, 88% seen once. The V and J ends lost 2 bases and 1 base respectively, with 14 bases between them. CDR3 length: 15 amino acids. CDR1 and CDR2 (germline): GTSNPN, SVGIG (reference sequence). The J gene is TRBJ1-1, the V gene TRBV30; D may be TRBD1 (5 bases). This clonotype originated in a female donor with multiple sclerosis, enrolled in a pregnancy study. The sample in question was peripheral blood, obtained in the first trimester of pregnancy. The CDR3 DNA reads as TGTGCCTGGAGTCCAGACCGACAGCAGAACACTGAAGCTTTCTTT. Residues: CAWSPDRQQNTEAFF. The full variable domain, completed using reference TRBV30 and TRBJ1-1, is SQTIHQWPATLVQPVGSPLSLECTVEGTSNPNLYWYRQAAGRGLQLLFYSVGIGQISSEVPQNLSASRPQDRQFILSSKKLLLSDSGFYLCAWSPDRQQNTEAFFGQGTRLTVV.